This T cell receptor beta chain was retrieved from a study of regulatory T cells in long-lasting Graves disease. Documented time point: persistent/refractory GD, antithyroid drugs over 5 years with positive TRAb. Generation of the TCR library employed RNA extracted from PBMCs. The V gene's germline CDR1 is SGHRS and CDR2 YFSETQ. The CDR3 has 15 residues. V was clipped by 4 bases and J by 1 base, with 11 bases between them. To make TCR beta libraries, researchers used iRepertoire HTBI primers and Arm-PCR of CDR3 regions. TCRdb independently ran MiXCR on the multiplex PCR reads; one entry per CDR3 protein. Found here are a few hundred thousand distinct CDR3 sequences, roughly 24% of them singletons; the top ten hold 25% to 30%.

This receptor was taken from a woman aged 40 to 50 with Graves disease. The chain links TRBV5-1 to TRBJ2-2, with D possibly TRBD2 on 6 matching bases. Sample: peripheral blood mononuclear cells (PBMCs), taken when the disease was refractory, from a patient treated with antithyroid drugs. The CDR3 region is CASSRGTENTGELFF. CDR3 DNA sequence: TGCGCCAGCAGCCGGGGGACCGAGAACACCGGGGAGCTGTTTTTT. Complete variable domain (other parts from reference TRBV5-1 and TRBJ2-2): KAGVTQTPRYLIKTRGQQVTLSCSPISGHRSVSWYQQTPGQGLQFLFEYFSETQRNKGNFPGRFSGRQFSNSRSEMNVSTLELGDSALYLCASSRGTENTGELFFGEGSRLTVL.